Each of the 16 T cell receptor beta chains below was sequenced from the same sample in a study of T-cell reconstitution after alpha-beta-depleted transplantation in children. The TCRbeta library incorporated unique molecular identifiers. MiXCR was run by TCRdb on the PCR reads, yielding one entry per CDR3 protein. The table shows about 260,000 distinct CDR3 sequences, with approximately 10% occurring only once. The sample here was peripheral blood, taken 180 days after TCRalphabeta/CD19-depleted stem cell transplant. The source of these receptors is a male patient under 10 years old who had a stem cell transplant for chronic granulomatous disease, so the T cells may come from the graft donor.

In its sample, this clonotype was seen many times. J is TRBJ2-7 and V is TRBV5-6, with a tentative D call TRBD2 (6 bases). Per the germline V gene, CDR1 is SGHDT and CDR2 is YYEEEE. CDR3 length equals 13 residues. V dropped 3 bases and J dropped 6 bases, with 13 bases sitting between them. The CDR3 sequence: CASSYGGNREQYF. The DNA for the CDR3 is TGTGCCAGCAGCTACGGCGGGAATCGCGAGCAGTACTTC.

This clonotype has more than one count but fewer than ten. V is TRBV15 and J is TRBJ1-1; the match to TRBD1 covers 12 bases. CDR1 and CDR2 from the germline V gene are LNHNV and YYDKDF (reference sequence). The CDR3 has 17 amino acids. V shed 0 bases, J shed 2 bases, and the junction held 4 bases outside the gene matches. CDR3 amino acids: CATSRERGQGANTEAFF. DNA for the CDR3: TGTGCCACCAGCAGAGAGAGGGGACAGGGGGCAAACACTGAAGCTTTCTTT.

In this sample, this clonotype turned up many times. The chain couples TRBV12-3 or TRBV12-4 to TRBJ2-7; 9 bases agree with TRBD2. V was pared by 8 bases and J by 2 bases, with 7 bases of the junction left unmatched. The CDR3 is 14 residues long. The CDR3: CASRVTSGPYEQYF. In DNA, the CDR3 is TGTGCCAGCCGCGTGACTAGCGGTCCCTACGAGCAGTACTTC.

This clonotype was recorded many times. The DNA of the CDR3 is TGCAGTGCTAGAGCGGTCGGCTACGAGCAGTACTTC. Protein product: CSARAVGYEQYF. This chain links TRBV20-1 with TRBJ2-7; D is uncertain. CDR3 length: 12 amino acids. The germline gives CDR1 DFQATT, CDR2 SNEGSKA (reference sequence). V was trimmed by 1 base and J by 3 bases, leaving 7 bases between them.

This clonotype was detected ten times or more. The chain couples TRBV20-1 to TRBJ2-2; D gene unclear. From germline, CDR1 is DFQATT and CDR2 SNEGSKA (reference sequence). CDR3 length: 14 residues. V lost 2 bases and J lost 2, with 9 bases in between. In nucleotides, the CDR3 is TGCAGTGCTAGAAGCAGCCTCAACACCGGGGAGCTGTTTTTT. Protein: CSARSSLNTGELFF.

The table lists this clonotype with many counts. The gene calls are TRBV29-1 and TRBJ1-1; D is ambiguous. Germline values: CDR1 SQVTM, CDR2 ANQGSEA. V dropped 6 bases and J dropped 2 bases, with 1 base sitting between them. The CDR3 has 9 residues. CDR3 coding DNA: TGCAGCGTAAACACTGAAGCTTTCTTT. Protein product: CSVNTEAFF.

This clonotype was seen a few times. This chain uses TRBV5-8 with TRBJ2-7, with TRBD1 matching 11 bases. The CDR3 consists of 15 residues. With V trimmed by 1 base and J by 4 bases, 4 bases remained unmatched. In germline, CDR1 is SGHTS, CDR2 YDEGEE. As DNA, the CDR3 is TGTGCCAGCAGCTTGTCCGGACAGGGGGCGTACGAGCAGTACTTC. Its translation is CASSLSGQGAYEQYF.

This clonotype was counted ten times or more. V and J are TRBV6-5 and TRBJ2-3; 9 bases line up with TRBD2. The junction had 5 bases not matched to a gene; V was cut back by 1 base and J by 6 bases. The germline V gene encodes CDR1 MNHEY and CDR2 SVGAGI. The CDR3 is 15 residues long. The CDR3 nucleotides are TGTGCCAGCAGTTACTTTAGCGGGGGAGAGGATACGCAGTATTTT. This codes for CASSYFSGGEDTQYF.

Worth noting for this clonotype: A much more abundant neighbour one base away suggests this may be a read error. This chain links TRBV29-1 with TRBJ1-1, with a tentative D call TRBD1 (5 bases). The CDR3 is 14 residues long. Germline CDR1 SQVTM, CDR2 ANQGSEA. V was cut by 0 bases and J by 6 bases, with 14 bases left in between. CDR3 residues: CSVEEGLICAEAFF. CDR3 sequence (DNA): TGCAGCGTTGAAGAGGGACTCATTTGCGCTGAAGCTTTCTTT.

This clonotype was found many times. The CDR3 spells CASSQGGAGTGELFF. CDR3 bases: TGTGCCAGCAGCCAAGGGGGGGCCGGCACCGGGGAGCTGTTTTTT. The chain employs TRBV4-2 and TRBJ2-2; either TRBD1 or TRBD2 may fit D (6 bases each). The CDR3 is 15 residues long. CDR1 and CDR2 from the germline V gene are LGHNA and YNFKEQ. Trimming shortened V by 1 base and J by 4 bases, and 10 bases separated the two germline ends.

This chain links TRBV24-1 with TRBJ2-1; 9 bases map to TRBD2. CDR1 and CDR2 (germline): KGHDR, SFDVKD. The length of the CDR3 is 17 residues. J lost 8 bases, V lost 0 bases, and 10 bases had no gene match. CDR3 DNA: TGTGCCACCAGTGATTTGGCGGGGGCGGGAGGGCGACATGAGCAGTTCTTC. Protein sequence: CATSDLAGAGGRHEQFF.

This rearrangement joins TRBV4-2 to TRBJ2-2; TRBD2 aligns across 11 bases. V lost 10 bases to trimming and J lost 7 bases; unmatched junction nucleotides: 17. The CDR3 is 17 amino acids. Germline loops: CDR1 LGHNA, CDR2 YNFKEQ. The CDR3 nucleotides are TGTGCCATGGGCCCCGGGCGGCTAGCGGGAGGATTCGGGGAGCTGTTTTTT. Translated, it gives CAMGPGRLAGGFGELFF.

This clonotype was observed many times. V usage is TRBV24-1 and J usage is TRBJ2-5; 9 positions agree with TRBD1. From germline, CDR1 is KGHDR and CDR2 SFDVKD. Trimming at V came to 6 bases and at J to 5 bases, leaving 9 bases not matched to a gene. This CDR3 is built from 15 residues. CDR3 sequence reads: CATSRGQGGVETQYF. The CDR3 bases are TGTGCCACCAGTAGGGGACAGGGAGGTGTTGAGACCCAGTACTTC.

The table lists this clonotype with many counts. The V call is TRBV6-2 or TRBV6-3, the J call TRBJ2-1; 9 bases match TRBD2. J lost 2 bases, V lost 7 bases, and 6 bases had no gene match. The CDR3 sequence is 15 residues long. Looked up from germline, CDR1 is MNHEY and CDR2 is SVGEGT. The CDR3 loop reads CASTRGRDPYNEQFF. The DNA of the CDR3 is TGTGCCAGCACACGCGGGAGGGACCCCTACAATGAGCAGTTCTTC.

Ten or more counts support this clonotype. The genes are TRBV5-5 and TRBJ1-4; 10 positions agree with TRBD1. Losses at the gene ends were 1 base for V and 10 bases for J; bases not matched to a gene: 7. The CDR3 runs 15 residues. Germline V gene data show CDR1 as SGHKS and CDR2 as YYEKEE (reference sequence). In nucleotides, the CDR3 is TGTGCCAGCAGCTTGCTGGGGACAGGGGAAGGAAAACTGTTTTTT. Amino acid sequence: CASSLLGTGEGKLFF.

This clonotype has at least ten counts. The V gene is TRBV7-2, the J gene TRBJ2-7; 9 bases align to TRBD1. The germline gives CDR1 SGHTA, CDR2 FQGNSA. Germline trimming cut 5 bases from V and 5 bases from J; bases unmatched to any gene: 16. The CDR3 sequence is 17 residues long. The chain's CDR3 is CASSRKVKDRGIHEQYF. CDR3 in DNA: TGTGCCAGCAGCCGCAAGGTCAAGGACAGGGGAATTCACGAGCAGTACTTC.